One sample yielded the 15 T cell receptor beta chains listed below, sequenced in a study of Ad26.COV2.S vaccination and SARS-CoV-2 variants. This table comes from immunoSEQ multiplex PCR, and its TCRdb copy is limited to in-frame clones, with some not included. Here the sample spans 350,000 to 550,000 clones, roughly 87% being singletons. This sample's treatment: some 20 received Ad26.COV2.S at low or high dose, single or two shots; 5 received placebo; per-sample allocation not given. Following the first vaccine or placebo injection, samples were taken on day 63. The starting material was peripheral blood, obtained in a trial of Ad26.COV2.S vaccine versus placebo. These receptors were obtained from a person aged 18-65 years who received the Ad26.COV2.S COVID-19 vaccine or a placebo.

V usage is TRBV6-6 and J usage is TRBJ2-5; maybe TRBD1 (6 bases). The CDR3 is 15 amino acids. In germline, CDR1 is MNHNY, CDR2 SVGAGI (reference sequence). V lost 6 bases, J lost 3 bases, and 17 bases lay in between. Here the CDR3 reads CASRTRQVGEETQYF. The CDR3 bases are TGTGCCAGCAGAACCAGACAGGTTGGCGAAGAGACCCAGTACTTC.

The V and J genes are TRBV7-2 and TRBJ1-1; no firm D call. Trimming removed 3 bases at V and 1 base at J, with 9 bases between. The CDR3 runs 14 residues. Germline V gene data show CDR1 as SGHTA and CDR2 as FQGNSA. This CDR3 reads CASSLAYANTEAFF. The CDR3 nucleotides read TGTGCCAGCAGCTTGGCTTACGCGAACACTGAAGCTTTCTTT.

The chain employs TRBV25-1 and TRBJ2-5; 10 positions match TRBD1. Germline V gives CDR1 MGHDK, CDR2 SYGVNS. After removal of 7 bases from V and 5 bases from J, the junction contained 4 bases not matched to a gene. The CDR3 spans 13 residues. CDR3 residues: CASTPGQGETQYF. Here the CDR3 DNA reads TGTGCCAGCACTCCGGGACAGGGGGAGACCCAGTACTTC.

The chain recombines TRBV11-2 with TRBJ1-4; D is possibly TRBD1 (5 bases). Germline V CDR1 and CDR2: SGHAT, FQNNGV. CDR3 length: 15 residues. V was trimmed by 0 bases and J by 6 bases, leaving 11 bases between them. The CDR3 spells CASSLELGRDEKLFF. DNA of the CDR3: TGTGCCAGCAGCTTAGAACTCGGCAGGGATGAAAAACTGTTTTTT.

The chain has TRBV4-1 and TRBJ2-3; 10 nucleotides line up with TRBD2. The CDR3 is made up of 17 amino acids. V lost 3 bases to trimming and J lost 1 base; unmatched junction nucleotides: 7. In germline, CDR1 is MGHRA, CDR2 YSYEKL. The CDR3 reads CASSQATSGARTDTQYF. As DNA, the CDR3 is TGCGCCAGCAGCCAGGCTACTAGCGGGGCCCGCACAGATACGCAGTATTTT.

The chain carries TRBV5-5 and TRBJ2-7; D is uncertain. The CDR3 extends over 14 amino acids. Trimming stripped 4 bases from V and 1 base from J, with 12 bases between. Germline assignment: CDR1 SGHKS and CDR2 YYEKEE (reference sequence). The CDR3, as DNA: TGTGCCAGCAGCCTAACTGGAAGTTCCTACGAGCAGTACTTC. Translating gives CASSLTGSSYEQYF.

The CDR3 loop is CASTLVAGTYEQYF. The CDR3 DNA follows: TGTGCCAGCACCCTCGTGGCGGGGACCTACGAGCAGTACTTC. The chain uses TRBV28 and TRBJ2-7, with D perhaps TRBD2 (6 bases). Germline V CDR1 and CDR2: MDHEN, SYDVKM. The CDR3 totals 14 residues. The ends were cut back, 7 bases at V and 2 bases at J, with 15 bases in the middle.

This clone was detected ten times or more. V gene TRBV2 combines with J gene TRBJ1-1; TRBD1 matches 7 bases. The germline gives CDR1 SNHLY, CDR2 FYNNEI. CDR3 length: 13 residues. The J segment lost 4 bases and the V segment lost 6 bases, leaving 5 bases of the junction unmatched. The CDR3 is CASSADRATEAFF. In nucleotides, the CDR3 is TGTGCCAGCAGCGCCGACAGGGCCACTGAAGCTTTCTTT. Together with reference TRBV2 and TRBJ1-1, the CDR3 gives the full variable domain: EPEVTQTPSHQVTQMGQEVILRCVPISNHLYFYWYRQILGQKVEFLVSFYNNEISEKSEIFDDQFSVERPDGSNFTLKIRSTKLEDSAMYFCASSADRATEAFFGQGTRLTVV.

There are a few counts of this clone. For the CDR3, the DNA is TGCGCCAGCAGGGACCCAAACTATGGCTACACCTTC. Residues: CASRDPNYGYTF. This rearrangement joins TRBV5-1 to TRBJ1-2, with D unclear. Germline values: CDR1 SGHRS, CDR2 YFSETQ. V lost 5 bases, J lost 2 bases, and 7 bases lay in between. This CDR3 has 12 residues.

The CDR3 sequence is CAKVRRGMDTDTQYF. In DNA, the CDR3 is TGTGCCAAGGTCCGGCGAGGGATGGACACAGATACGCAGTATTTT. The chain couples TRBV2 to TRBJ2-3; maybe TRBD2 (5 bases). The CDR3 length is 15 residues. Trimming took off 10 bases at V and 2 bases at J, with 19 bases between the two ends. The germline V gene has CDR1 SNHLY and CDR2 FYNNEI.

The chain uses TRBV24-1 and TRBJ2-5; 9 nucleotides match TRBD1. The CDR3 is 15 residues long. V trimming: 3 bases; J trimming: 5 bases; junction bases outside the gene matches: 6. CDR1 and CDR2 (germline): KGHDR, SFDVKD. CDR3 in amino acids: CATSDPRGTGETQYF. The CDR3 DNA follows: TGTGCCACCAGTGATCCTAGGGGGACAGGGGAGACCCAGTACTTC.

The chain has TRBV9 and TRBJ1-3; 10 bases align to TRBD1. The CDR3 has 15 residues. Germline CDR1 and CDR2: SGDLS and YYNGEE. The junction had 4 bases not matched to a gene; V was cut back by 3 bases and J by 4 bases. CDR3 sequence: CASSATGGLGNTIYF. CDR3 coding DNA: TGTGCCAGCAGCGCGACAGGGGGCCTCGGAAACACCATATATTTT.

V gene TRBV4-1 combines with J gene TRBJ1-1, with D possibly being TRBD1 (6 bases). Looked up from germline, CDR1 is MGHRA and CDR2 is YSYEKL. CDR3 length equals 14 residues. Trimming cost V 2 bases and J 4 bases, with 11 bases left between them. The CDR3: CASSQWNRATEAFF. The CDR3 DNA reads TGCGCCAGCAGCCAATGGAACAGGGCCACTGAAGCTTTCTTT.

V and J are TRBV3-1 (or the pseudogene TRBV3-2) and TRBJ1-1; weak D call: TRBD1 (6 bases). Trimming took off 7 bases at V and 0 bases at J, with 12 bases between the two ends. Germline loops: CDR1 LGHDT, CDR2 YNNKEL (reference sequence). This CDR3 has 14 amino acids. Here the CDR3 DNA reads TGTGCCAGCATGAGAAAGGGGGTGAACACTGAAGCTTTCTTT. As protein: CASMRKGVNTEAFF.

The J gene is TRBJ2-6, the V gene TRBV5-1; D remains ambiguous. Trimming removed 3 bases at V and 1 base at J, with 5 bases between. Germline CDR1 SGHRS, CDR2 YFSETQ. The CDR3 spans 14 residues. The CDR3 DNA follows: TGCGCCAGCAGCTCGAGTTCTGGGGCCAACGTCCTGACTTTC. Encoded protein: CASSSSSGANVLTF.